This T cell receptor beta chain is from a study of shared clonotypes between healthy human individuals. Profiled with immunoSEQ multiplex PCR; TCRdb holds only in-frame clones, not every one. The table has 2,100,000 or so clones, approximately 94% seen once. The CDR3 length is 15 residues. Losses at the gene ends were 5 bases for V and 2 bases for J; bases not matched to a gene: 7. Germline lookup yields CDR1 MDHEN and CDR2 SYDVKM. The chain combines TRBV28 with TRBJ2-3, with 7 bases identical to TRBD1. Sequenced: naive CD4+ T cells sorted from blood. Subset given: CD45RA+ positively selected. The clonotype was recovered from a man between 18 and 29 years old in good health. The CDR3 loop is CASSPRGLPTDTQYF. CDR3 nucleotide sequence: TGTGCCAGCAGTCCCAGGGGGTTGCCCACAGATACGCAGTATTTT.